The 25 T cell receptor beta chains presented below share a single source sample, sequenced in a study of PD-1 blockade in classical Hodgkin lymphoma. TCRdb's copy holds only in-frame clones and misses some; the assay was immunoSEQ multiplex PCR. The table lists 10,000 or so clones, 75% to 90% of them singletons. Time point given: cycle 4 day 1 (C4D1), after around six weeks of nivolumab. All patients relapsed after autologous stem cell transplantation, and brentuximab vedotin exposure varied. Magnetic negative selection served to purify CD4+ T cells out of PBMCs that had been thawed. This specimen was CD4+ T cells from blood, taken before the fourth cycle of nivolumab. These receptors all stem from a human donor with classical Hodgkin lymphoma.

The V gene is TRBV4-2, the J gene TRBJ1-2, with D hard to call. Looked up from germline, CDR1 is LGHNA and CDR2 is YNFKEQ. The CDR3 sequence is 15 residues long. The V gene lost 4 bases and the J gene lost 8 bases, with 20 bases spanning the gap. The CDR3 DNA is TGTGCCAGCAGCCTACTCGAGCGCAATATGGGAGGCTACACCTTC. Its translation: CASSLLERNMGGYTF.

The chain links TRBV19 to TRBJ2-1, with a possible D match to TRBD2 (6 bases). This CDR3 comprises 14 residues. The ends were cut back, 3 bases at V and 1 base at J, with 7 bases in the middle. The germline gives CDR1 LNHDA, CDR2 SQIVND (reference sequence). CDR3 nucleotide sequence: TGTGCCAGTAGTATCGGGAGATCCTACAATGAGCAGTTCTTC. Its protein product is CASSIGRSYNEQFF.

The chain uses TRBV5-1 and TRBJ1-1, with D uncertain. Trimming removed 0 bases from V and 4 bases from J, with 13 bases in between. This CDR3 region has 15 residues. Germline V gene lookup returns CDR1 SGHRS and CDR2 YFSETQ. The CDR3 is CASSLAGTRPTEAFF. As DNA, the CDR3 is TGCGCCAGCAGCTTGGCGGGAACCAGGCCCACTGAAGCTTTCTTT.

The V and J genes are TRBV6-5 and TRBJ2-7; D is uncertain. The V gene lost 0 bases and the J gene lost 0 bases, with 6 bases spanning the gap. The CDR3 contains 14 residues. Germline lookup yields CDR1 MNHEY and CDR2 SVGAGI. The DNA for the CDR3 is TGTGCCAGCAGTTACTCAAGGAGCTCCTACGAGCAGTACTTC. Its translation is CASSYSRSSYEQYF.

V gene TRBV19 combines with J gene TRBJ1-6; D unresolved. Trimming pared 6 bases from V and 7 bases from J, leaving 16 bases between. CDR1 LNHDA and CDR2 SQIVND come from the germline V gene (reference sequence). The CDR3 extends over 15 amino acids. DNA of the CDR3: TGTGCCAGTAGCAAACTAGGGATAGGCAATTCACCCCTCCACTTT. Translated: CASSKLGIGNSPLHF.

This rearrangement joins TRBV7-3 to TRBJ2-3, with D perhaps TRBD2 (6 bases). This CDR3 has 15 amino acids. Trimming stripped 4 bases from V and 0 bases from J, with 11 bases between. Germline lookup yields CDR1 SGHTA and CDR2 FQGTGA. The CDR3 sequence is CASSSTSLSTDTQYF. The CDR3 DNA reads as TGTGCCAGCAGCTCGACTAGTCTGAGCACAGATACGCAGTATTTT. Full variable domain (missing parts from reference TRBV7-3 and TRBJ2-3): GAGVSQTPSNKVTEKGKYVELRCDPISGHTALYWYRQSLGQGPEFLIYFQGTGAADDSGLPNDRFFAVRPEGSVSTLKIQRTERGDSAVYLCASSSTSLSTDTQYFGPGTRLTVL.

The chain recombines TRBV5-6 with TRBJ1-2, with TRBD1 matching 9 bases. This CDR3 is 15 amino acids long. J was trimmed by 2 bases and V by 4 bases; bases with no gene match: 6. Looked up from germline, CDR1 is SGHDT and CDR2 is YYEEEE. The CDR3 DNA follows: TGTGCCAGCAGCCTCGGGACAGGGCGCAACTATGGCTACACCTTC. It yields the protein CASSLGTGRNYGYTF.

The CDR3 sequence is CASASPPAGETQYF. CDR3 sequence (DNA): TGTGCCAGCGCAAGTCCGCCTGCGGGGGAGACCCAGTACTTC. V is TRBV19 and J is TRBJ2-5, with D possibly TRBD2 on 6 matching bases. The V and J ends lost 9 bases and 5 bases respectively, with 19 bases between them. Looked up from germline, CDR1 is LNHDA and CDR2 is SQIVND (reference sequence). The CDR3 loop spans 14 amino acids.

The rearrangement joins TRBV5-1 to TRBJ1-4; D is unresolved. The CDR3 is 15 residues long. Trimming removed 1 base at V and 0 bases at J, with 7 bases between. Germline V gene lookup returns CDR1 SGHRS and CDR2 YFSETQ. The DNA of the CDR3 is TGCGCCAGCAGCTTGACAGTAGCAACTAATGAAAAACTGTTTTTT. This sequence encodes CASSLTVATNEKLFF.

CDR3 loop: CASSEQGFNQPQHF. CDR3 nucleotide sequence: TGCGCCAGCAGTGAACAGGGATTCAATCAGCCCCAGCATTTT. The chain is built from TRBV5-1 and TRBJ1-5, with TRBD1 as a possible D gene (6 bases). CDR1 SGHRS and CDR2 YFSETQ come from the germline V gene. With 5 bases removed from V and 3 bases from J, the gap between germline ends came to 12 bases. The CDR3 totals 14 residues.

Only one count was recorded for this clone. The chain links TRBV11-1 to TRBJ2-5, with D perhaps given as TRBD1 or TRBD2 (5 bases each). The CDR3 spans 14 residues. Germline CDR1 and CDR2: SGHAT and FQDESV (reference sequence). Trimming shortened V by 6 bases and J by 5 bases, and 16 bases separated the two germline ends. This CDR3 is CASSLPGRVETQYF. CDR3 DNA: TGTGCCAGCAGTCTACCGGGACGGGTGGAGACCCAGTACTTC.

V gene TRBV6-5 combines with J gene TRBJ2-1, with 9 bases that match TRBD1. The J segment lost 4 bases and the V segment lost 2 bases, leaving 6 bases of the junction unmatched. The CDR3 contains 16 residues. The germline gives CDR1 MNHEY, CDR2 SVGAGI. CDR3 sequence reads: CASSYGPGQGYNEQFF. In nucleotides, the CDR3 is TGTGCCAGCAGTTACGGCCCGGGACAGGGATACAATGAGCAGTTCTTC.

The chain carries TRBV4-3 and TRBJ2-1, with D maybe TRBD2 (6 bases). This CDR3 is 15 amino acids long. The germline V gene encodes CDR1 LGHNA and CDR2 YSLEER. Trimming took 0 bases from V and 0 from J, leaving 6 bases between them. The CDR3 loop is CASSQDGSSYNEQFF. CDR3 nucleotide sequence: TGCGCCAGCAGCCAAGACGGGAGCTCCTACAATGAGCAGTTCTTC.

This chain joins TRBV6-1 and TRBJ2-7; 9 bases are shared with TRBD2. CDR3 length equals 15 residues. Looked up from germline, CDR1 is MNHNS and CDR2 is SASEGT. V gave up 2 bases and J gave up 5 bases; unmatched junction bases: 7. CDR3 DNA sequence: TGTGCCAGCAGTGAAAAGCTAGCGGGGTTAAACGAGCAGTACTTC. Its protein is CASSEKLAGLNEQYF.

Here the CDR3 reads CASSGGRAAETQYF. CDR3 DNA sequence: TGTGCCAGCAGCGGAGGCCGGGCCGCGGAGACCCAGTACTTC. This chain links TRBV9 with TRBJ2-5; D not resolved. The CDR3 spans 14 residues. From germline, CDR1 is SGDLS and CDR2 YYNGEE. Trimming removed 3 bases from V and 5 bases from J, with 14 bases in between.

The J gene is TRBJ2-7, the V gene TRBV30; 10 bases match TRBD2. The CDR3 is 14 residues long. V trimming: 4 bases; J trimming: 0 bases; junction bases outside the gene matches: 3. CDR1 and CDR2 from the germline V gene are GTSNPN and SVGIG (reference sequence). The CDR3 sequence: CAWTTSGNSYEQYF. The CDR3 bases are TGTGCCTGGACCACTAGCGGGAACTCCTACGAGCAGTACTTC.

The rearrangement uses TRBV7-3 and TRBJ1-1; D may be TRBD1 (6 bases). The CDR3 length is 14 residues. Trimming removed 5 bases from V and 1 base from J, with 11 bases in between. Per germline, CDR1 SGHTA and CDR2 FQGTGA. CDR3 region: CASSRDRTNTEAFF. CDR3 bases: TGTGCCAGCAGCCGCGACAGGACGAACACTGAAGCTTTCTTT.

The CDR3 spells CASSLDRGHSYEQYF. The DNA of the CDR3 is TGTGCCAGCAGCTTAGACAGGGGGCATTCCTACGAGCAGTACTTC. The chain is built from TRBV7-2 and TRBJ2-7; 9 nucleotides line up with TRBD1. CDR3 length: 15 residues. CDR1 and CDR2 from the germline V gene are SGHTA and FQGNSA. V was clipped by 1 base and J by 1 base; unmatched bases: 2.

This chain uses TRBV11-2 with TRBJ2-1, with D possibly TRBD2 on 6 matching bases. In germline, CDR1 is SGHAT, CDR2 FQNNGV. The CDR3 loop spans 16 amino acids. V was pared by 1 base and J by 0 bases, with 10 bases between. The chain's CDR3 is CASSLGAGSSYNEQFF. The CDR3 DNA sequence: TGTGCCAGCAGCTTAGGTGCGGGGAGCTCCTACAATGAGCAGTTCTTC.

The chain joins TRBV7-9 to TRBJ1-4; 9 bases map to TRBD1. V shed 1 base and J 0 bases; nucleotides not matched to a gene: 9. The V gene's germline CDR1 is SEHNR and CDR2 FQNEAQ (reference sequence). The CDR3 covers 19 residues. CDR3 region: CASSLVGYRGLPTNEKLFF. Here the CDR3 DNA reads TGTGCCAGCAGCTTAGTTGGGTACAGGGGGCTGCCAACTAATGAAAAACTGTTTTTT.

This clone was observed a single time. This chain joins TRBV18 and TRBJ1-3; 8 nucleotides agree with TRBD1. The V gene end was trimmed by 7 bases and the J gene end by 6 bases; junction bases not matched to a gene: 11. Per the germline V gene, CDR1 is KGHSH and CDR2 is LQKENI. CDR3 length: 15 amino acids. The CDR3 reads CASLLQGTGSNTIYF. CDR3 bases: TGTGCCAGCTTGCTACAAGGGACAGGATCAAACACCATATATTTT.

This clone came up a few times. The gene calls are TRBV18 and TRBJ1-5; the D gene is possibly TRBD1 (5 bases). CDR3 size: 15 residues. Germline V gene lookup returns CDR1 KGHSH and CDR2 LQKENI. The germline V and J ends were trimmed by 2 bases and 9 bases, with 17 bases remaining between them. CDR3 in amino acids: CASSPGFGGRVPQHF. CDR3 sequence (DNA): TGTGCCAGCTCACCAGGGTTCGGGGGAAGGGTGCCCCAGCATTTT.

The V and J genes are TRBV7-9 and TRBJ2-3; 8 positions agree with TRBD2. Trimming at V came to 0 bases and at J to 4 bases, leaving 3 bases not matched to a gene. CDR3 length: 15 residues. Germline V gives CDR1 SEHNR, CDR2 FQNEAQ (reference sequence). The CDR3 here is CASSLALAGPDTQYF. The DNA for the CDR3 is TGTGCCAGCAGCTTAGCGTTAGCGGGACCAGATACGCAGTATTTT.

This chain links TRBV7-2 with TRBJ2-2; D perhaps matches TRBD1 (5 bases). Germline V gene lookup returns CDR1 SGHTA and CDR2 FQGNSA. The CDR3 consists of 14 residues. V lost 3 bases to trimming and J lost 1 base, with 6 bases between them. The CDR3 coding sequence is TGTGCCAGCAGCTTTGACAGGAACACCGGGGAGCTGTTTTTT. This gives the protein CASSFDRNTGELFF. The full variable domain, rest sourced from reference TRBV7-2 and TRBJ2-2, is GAGVSQSPSNKVTEKGKDVELRCDPISGHTALYWYRQSLGQGLEFLIYFQGNSAPDKSGLPSDRFSAERTGGSVSTLTIQRTQQEDSAVYLCASSFDRNTGELFFGEGSRLTVL.

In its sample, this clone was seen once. The CDR3 sequence: CAISEFSGAGNEQFF. The CDR3 region has the DNA TGTGCCATCAGTGAGTTTAGCGGGGCAGGCAATGAGCAGTTCTTC. The chain uses TRBV10-3 and TRBJ2-1; 8 bases agree with TRBD2. Germline V gene data show CDR1 as ENHRY and CDR2 as SYGVKD. With 1 base clipped from V and 6 bases from J, the junction kept 5 bases outside the gene matches. The CDR3 is 15 amino acids.